These T cell receptor beta chains were read from a single sample in a study of human CD4 T cells and Enterobacteriaceae. Method: immunoSEQ multiplex PCR; TCRdb's copy keeps in-frame clones and lacks some. Of some 30,000 clones listed, almost 85% are singletons. The specimen sequenced was memory CD4+ T cells from blood. The receptors stem from a human donor in good health. Both conserved end residues are part of each CDR3. A D gene is named only where the DNA matches it firmly. Rows may omit the clone size; those that give it use once, few, many or a size class.

.	TRBV11-3	TRBJ2-1	.	CASSLEYQGNEQFF	TGTGCCAGCAGCTTGGAGTATCAGGGCAATGAGCAGTTCTTC
.	TRBV20-1	TRBJ1-1	.	CSAPKSSGAFF	TGCAGTGCCCCGAAATCTAGCGGTGCTTTCTTT
.	TRBV28	TRBJ2-2	.	CAGQGSGNTGELFF	TGTGCCGGCCAGGGATCCGGGAACACCGGGGAGCTGTTTTTT
few	TRBV30	TRBJ2-3	.	CAWSLRSDTQYF	TGTGCCTGGAGTTTACGGTCGGATACGCAGTATTTT
.	TRBV7-9	TRBJ2-1	.	CATLKTRGSYNEQFF	TGTGCCACCTTAAAAACCAGGGGCTCCTACAATGAGCAGTTCTTC
once	TRBV21-1	TRBJ2-7	.	CASSVGQGNEQYF	.
.	TRBV28	TRBJ2-2	TRBD1	CASSPPGQGNTGELFF	TGTGCCAGCAGTCCTCCGGGACAGGGGAACACCGGGGAGCTGTTTTTT
.	TRBV19	TRBJ2-1	.	CASSGDFFNEQFF	TGTGCCAGTAGTGGGGACTTCTTCAATGAGCAGTTCTTC
.	TRBV7-9	TRBJ1-1	.	CASSLTQAGKTEAFF	TGTGCCAGCAGCTTAACCCAGGCAGGGAAAACTGAAGCTTTCTTT
.	TRBV18	TRBJ2-2	.	CASSPDLQRGELFF	TGTGCCAGCTCACCAGACCTACAGCGGGGGGAGCTGTTTTTT
.	TRBV18	TRBJ2-2	.	CASSPLQGFSAGELFF	TGTGCCAGCTCACCCCTCCAGGGGTTTTCCGCCGGGGAGCTGTTTTTT
few	TRBV6-6	TRBJ2-7	TRBD2	CASGKSSGLVGEQYF	TGTGCCAGCGGAAAAAGTTCGGGACTAGTGGGCGAGCAGTACTTC
.	TRBV30	TRBJ1-5	.	CAWSVGERQPQHF	TGTGCCTGGAGTGTAGGGGAGCGTCAGCCCCAGCATTTT
.	TRBV5-1	TRBJ2-5	TRBD1	CASSLGWGVSLGRKDRVRETQYF	TGCGCCAGCAGCTTGGGTTGGGGCGTCAGTTTGGGACGGAAGGACAGGGTAAGGGAGACCCAGTACTTC
.	TRBV5-4	TRBJ2-1	.	CASNPGTSRVYNEQFF	TGTGCCAGCAACCCGGGGACCTCAAGGGTATACAATGAGCAGTTCTTC
.	TRBV2	TRBJ2-7	.	CASSERLVSALKQYF	TGTGCCAGCAGCGAGAGACTAGTATCCGCCCTCAAGCAGTACTTC
.	TRBV5-4	TRBJ1-1	.	CASSLGGEGMNTEAFF	TGTGCCAGCAGCTTGGGAGGGGAGGGCATGAACACTGAAGCTTTCTTT
.	TRBV6-6	TRBJ1-5	.	CASSREGVRDQPQHF	TGTGCCAGCAGTCGGGAGGGGGTGAGAGATCAGCCCCAGCATTTT
.	TRBV27	TRBJ2-5	.	CASSLRPWGTSNQETQYF	TGTGCCAGCAGTTTAAGGCCTTGGGGGACCTCTAACCAAGAGACCCAGTACTTC
.	TRBV19	TRBJ2-1	.	CASGARGGNEQFF	TGTGCCAGTGGGGCGAGAGGAGGCAATGAGCAGTTCTTC
.	TRBV19	TRBJ2-7	TRBD1	CASSPGQGGEQYF	TGTGCCAGTAGTCCGGGACAGGGCGGCGAGCAGTACTTC
.	TRBV11-2	TRBJ2-5	TRBD1	CASSSGQRGLRQETQYF	TGTGCCAGCAGCTCTGGCCAAAGGGGGCTAAGGCAAGAGACCCAGTACTTC
once	TRBV7-2	TRBJ1-2	.	CASTLMSPGYTF	TGTGCCAGCACCCTCATGTCGCCGGGTTACACCTTC
.	TRBV27	TRBJ1-2	TRBD1	CASTRTGGDYGYTF	TGTGCCAGCACCAGGACAGGGGGAGACTATGGCTACACCTTC
.	TRBV6-7	TRBJ2-1	TRBD2	CASSYPKVLAGGHYNEQFF	TGTGCCAGCAGTTACCCGAAGGTATTAGCGGGAGGCCACTACAATGAGCAGTTCTTC
once	TRBV19	TRBJ2-1	.	CASRSRESEQFF	TGTGCCAGTAGGTCCAGGGAATCTGAGCAGTTCTTC
few	TRBV12-1	TRBJ2-7	.	CASSPRVAGPSYEQYF	TGTGCCAGCAGCCCTCGGGTAGCGGGACCATCCTACGAGCAGTACTTC
.	TRBV28	TRBJ2-7	.	CASSLGTFYEQYF	TGTGCCAGCAGTTTAGGCACTTTCTACGAGCAGTACTTC
.	TRBV5-1	TRBJ2-7	.	CASSLAPQGNGEQYF	TGCGCCAGCAGCTTGGCCCCTCAGGGGAACGGCGAGCAGTACTTC